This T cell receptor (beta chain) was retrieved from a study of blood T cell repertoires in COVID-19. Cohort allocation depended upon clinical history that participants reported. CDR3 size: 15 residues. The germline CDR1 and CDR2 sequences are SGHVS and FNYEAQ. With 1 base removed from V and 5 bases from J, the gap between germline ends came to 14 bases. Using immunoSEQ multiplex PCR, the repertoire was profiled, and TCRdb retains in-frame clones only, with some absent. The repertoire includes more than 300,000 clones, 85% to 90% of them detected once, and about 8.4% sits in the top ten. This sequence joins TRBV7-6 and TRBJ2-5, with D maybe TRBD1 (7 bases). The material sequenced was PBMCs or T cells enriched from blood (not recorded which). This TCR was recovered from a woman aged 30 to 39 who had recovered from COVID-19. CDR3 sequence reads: CASSLVPGGRETQYF. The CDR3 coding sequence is TGTGCCAGCAGCTTAGTTCCAGGGGGGCGCGAGACCCAGTACTTC. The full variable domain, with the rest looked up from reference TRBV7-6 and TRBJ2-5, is GAGVSQSPRYKVTKRGQDVALRCDPISGHVSLYWYRQALGQGPEFLTYFNYEAQQDKSGLPNDRFSAERPEGSISTLTIQRTEQRDSAMYRCASSLVPGGRETQYFGPGTRLLVL.